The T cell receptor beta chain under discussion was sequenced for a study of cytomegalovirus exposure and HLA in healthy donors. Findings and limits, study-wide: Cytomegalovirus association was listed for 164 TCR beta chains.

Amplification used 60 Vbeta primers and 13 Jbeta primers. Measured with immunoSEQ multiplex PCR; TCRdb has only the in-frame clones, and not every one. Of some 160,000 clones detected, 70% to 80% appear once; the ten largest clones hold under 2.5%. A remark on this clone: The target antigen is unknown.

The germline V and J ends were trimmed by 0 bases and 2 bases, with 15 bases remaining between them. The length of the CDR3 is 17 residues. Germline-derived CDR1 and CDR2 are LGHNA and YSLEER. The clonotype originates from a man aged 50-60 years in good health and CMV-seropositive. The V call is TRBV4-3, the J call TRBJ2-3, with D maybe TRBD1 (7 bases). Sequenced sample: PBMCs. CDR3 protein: CASSQDWQGGNTDTQYF. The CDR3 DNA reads TGCGCCAGCAGCCAAGACTGGCAGGGGGGAAACACAGATACGCAGTATTTT.